This T cell receptor (beta chain) originates from a study of response to subunit inactivated influenza vaccine. Germline values: CDR1 SGHRS, CDR2 YFSETQ. The CDR3 extends over 16 amino acids. As concerns this clonotype: Its antigen remains unidentified. This may come from a read error, since a much larger clone is one base off.

Overall study findings and caveats: Authors suggested each seasonal flu vaccination may recruit only limited numbers of new T cells.

TCRdb reprocessed the RT-PCR reads with MiXCR, giving one entry per CDR3 protein. The table shows 750,000 to 850,000 distinct CDR3 sequences, with about 18% occurring only once. The chain recombines TRBV5-1 with TRBJ2-1, with 7 bases identical to TRBD1. The sequencing used PBMCs from blood, collected 4 to 6 days after vaccination. The origin of this receptor is a man aged 50 or older who received an inactivated influenza vaccine. CDR3 sequence: CASSSLTGVPYNEQVF. CDR3 coding DNA: TGCGCCAGCAGCTCACTAACAGGGGTACCCTACAATGAGCAGGTCTTC.